The clone carrying this T cell receptor beta chain was seen ten or more times. V gave up 5 bases and J gave up 7 bases; unmatched junction bases: 8. Germline CDR1 SGHTA, CDR2 FQGTGA. CDR3 length: 16 residues. This entry is derived from a study of patients and donors after allogeneic stem cell transplantation. Each CDR3 protein is one row after TCRdb ran MiXCR on the RT-PCR reads. The repertoire holds about 28,000 distinct CDR3 sequences, with 6.8% as singletons. The V call is TRBV7-3, the J call TRBJ2-1; 13 bases are shared with TRBD2. The receptor was isolated from a human donor who was either an allogeneic HSCT recipient or a stem cell or donor lymphocyte infusion donor (not recorded which). It is not recorded whose cells these are; they may come from a transplant donor. Material: blood, either unsorted or a sorted T cell fraction (not recorded which). The CDR3 protein is CASSPFWTSGSNEQFF. The CDR3 DNA reads TGTGCCAGCAGCCCTTTTTGGACTAGCGGGAGTAATGAGCAGTTCTTC.